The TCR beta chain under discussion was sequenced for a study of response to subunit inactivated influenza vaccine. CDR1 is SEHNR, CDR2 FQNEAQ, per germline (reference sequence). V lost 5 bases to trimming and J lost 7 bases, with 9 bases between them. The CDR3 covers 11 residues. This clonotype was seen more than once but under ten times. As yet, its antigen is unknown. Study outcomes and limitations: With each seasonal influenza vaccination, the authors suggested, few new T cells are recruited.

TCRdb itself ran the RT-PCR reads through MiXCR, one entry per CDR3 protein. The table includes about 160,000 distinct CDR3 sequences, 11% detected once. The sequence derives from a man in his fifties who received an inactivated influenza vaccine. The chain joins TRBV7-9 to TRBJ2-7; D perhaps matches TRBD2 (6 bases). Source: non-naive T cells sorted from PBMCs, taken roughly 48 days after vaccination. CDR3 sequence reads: CASSPGGEQYF. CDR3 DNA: TGTGCCAGCAGCCCCGGAGGGGAGCAGTACTTC.